This TCR beta chain was observed in a study of follicular helper T cells after annual influenza vaccination. Study results and caveats: Day 7 ICOS+CD38+ clones later appeared mostly in ICOS-CD38- cTfh.

V dropped 1 base and J dropped 1 base, with 7 bases sitting between them. CDR3 length: 15 residues. The germline V gene has CDR1 LGHNA and CDR2 YSLEER. A remark on this clone: Antigen specificity is unknown.

Sample time point: 2014-2015 season, 7 days after vaccination. Before and after seasonal inactivated influenza vaccination, adults gave blood for sorting CD4 subsets for sequencing. No donor had influenza vaccine in the prior 6 months; all lived in the community. Non-naive CD4+CXCR5+PD-1+ cTfh were sorted into ICOS+CD38+ and ICOS-CD38- fractions. TCRdb keeps only in-frame clones here, not all; method: immunoSEQ multiplex PCR. The data hold several thousand clones, with more than 80% observed a single time. The J gene is TRBJ2-2, the V gene TRBV4-3, with D unresolved. Sequencing used CXCR5+ CD38- circulating T follicular helper cells from blood, obtained 7 days after influenza vaccination. Subset here: circulating Tfh, non-naive CD4+CXCR5+PD-1+ (ICOS+CD38+ or ICOS-CD38-). The sequence derives from an adult who received the influenza vaccine. As DNA, the CDR3 is TGCGCCAGCAGCCAAGGGTCCATGAACACCGGGGAGCTGTTTTTT. This codes for CASSQGSMNTGELFF.